What follows are 6 T cell receptor beta chains derived from one specimen sequenced in a study of tissue T cells after allogeneic stem cell transplantation (dated by TCRdb to between 2022 and 2023). The label giving this sample's time point can be read as: mouse harvest day 14 after allogeneic transplant. Mouse grafts combined 10^7 T-cell-depleted bone marrow cells with 10^6 splenic CD5+ T cells, given via tail vein injection. Library preparation employed the immunoSEQ multiplex PCR assay. The table was pulled from immuneACCESS by TCRdb, which kept in-frame rearrangements only. Such tables lose some clones; where checked, under half of the loss comes from unresolved V genes, and the rest has no known cause. In all, the sample holds under 2,000 clones, and roughly 53% of those were seen once. Together, the top ten hold 30% to 40% of the sample. The sequencing input was spleen. The receptors derive from a female BALB/c mouse given C57BL/6 T cells with graft-versus-host disease after an allogeneic hematopoietic cell transplant.

In its sample, this clone was seen a few times. Gene names are the mouse ones. Read coverage stops 1 residue before the CDR3 terminus; the germline J gene supplies the remainder. This rearrangement joins TRBV1 to TRBJ2-7, with D unresolved. The CDR3 is made up of 12 amino acids. The germline CDR1 and CDR2 sequences are NSQYPW and LRSPGD (reference sequence). Trimming cost V 1 base and J 7 bases, with 8 bases left between them. This CDR3 is CTCSAGGGEQYF. CDR3 DNA (partial): TGCACCTGCAGTGCAGGGGGTGGGGAACAGTAC. Full variable domain (remainder filled in from reference TRBV1 and TRBJ2-7): VTLLEQNPRWRLVPRGQAVNLRCILKNSQYPWMSWYQQDLQKQLQWLFTLRSPGDKEVKSLPGADYLATRVTDTELRLQVANMSQGRTLYCTCSAGGGEQYFGPGTRLTVL.

In regard to this clone: Mouse names are used for the genes. The read finishes 1 residue shy of the CDR3 end, and the germline J gene is used to complete it. The rearrangement joins TRBV1 to TRBJ2-7; TRBD2 might be the D (7 bases). This CDR3 contains 12 residues. Trimming stripped 4 bases from V and 7 bases from J, with 11 bases between. The germline V gene has CDR1 NSQYPW and CDR2 LRSPGD (reference sequence). CDR3 bases read: TGCACCTGCAGTGGGGGGGCGGGGGAACAGTAC. As protein: CTCSGGAGEQY. The entire CDR3 protein reads CTCSGGAGEQYF.

This clone was counted a few times. Mouse germline and gene names are used. Read data end 1 residue before the CDR3 end; the end is taken from the germline J gene. The gene calls are TRBV20 and TRBJ2-7; TRBD2 matches 7 bases. Germline assignment: CDR1 GFQATS and CDR2 STVNSAI. V lost 6 bases to trimming and J lost 4 bases; unmatched junction nucleotides: 3. This CDR3 contains 11 residues. CDR3 amino acids: CGAKTGYEQYF. Incomplete CDR3 DNA: TGTGGTGCGAAGACTGGGTATGAACAGTAC.

As to this clone: These gene names are mouse names. The DNA ends 1 residue before the CDR3 does, and the rest of the CDR3 is filled in from the germline J gene. The chain has TRBV13-3 and TRBJ2-7, with TRBD2 matching 8 bases. Germline V lookup: CDR1 NNHDY, CDR2 SYVADS. The V gene end was trimmed by 5 bases and the J gene end by 4 bases; junction bases not matched to a gene: 5. The CDR3 length is 13 residues. CDR3 amino acids: CASSLNWGYEQYF. Incomplete CDR3 DNA: TGTGCCAGCAGCTTAAACTGGGGGTATGAACAGTAC.

In this sample, this clone turned up a few times. Genes and germline are mouse. Sequencing ends 1 residue short of the CDR3 end; the germline J gene provides the rest. This chain links TRBV4 with TRBJ1-6; 10 bases line up with TRBD1. TRBJ1-6 is designated an ORF whose function remains uncertain. Germline CDR1 is LGHDT and CDR2 is YNNKQL (reference sequence). V shed 4 bases and J 10 bases; nucleotides not matched to a gene: 4. The CDR3 runs to 14 residues. CDR3 in amino acids: CASSFPGQGSPLYF. Partial CDR3 DNA: TGTGCCAGCAGCTTCCCGGGACAGGGGTCGCCCCTCTAC.

Notes on this clone: The germline and genes are mouse ones. With the read ending 1 residue before the CDR3 end, the germline J gene is used to fill in that end. The rearrangement uses TRBV17 and TRBJ2-7, with D uncertain. The germline V and J ends were trimmed by 3 bases and 7 bases, with 7 bases remaining between them. The CDR3 has 11 residues. CDR1 is MNHDT and CDR2 is YYDKIL in the germline V gene. CDR3 region: CASSRVTEQYF. The sequenced CDR3 bases are TGTGCTAGCAGTAGGGTGACAGAACAGTAC.